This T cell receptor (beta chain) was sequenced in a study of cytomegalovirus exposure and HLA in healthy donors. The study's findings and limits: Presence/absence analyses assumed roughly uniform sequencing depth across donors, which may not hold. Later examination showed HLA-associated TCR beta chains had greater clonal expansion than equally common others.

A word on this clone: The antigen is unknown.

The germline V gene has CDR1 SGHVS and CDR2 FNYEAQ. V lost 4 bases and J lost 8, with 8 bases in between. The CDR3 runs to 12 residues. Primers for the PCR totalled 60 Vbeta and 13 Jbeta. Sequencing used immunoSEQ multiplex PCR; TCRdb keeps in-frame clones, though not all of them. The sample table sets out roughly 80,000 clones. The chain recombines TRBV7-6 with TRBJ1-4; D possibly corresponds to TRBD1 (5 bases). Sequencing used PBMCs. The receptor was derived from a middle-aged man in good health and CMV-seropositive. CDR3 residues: CASSSDTEKLFF. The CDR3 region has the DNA TGTGCCAGCAGCTCGGACACCGAAAAACTGTTTTTT.